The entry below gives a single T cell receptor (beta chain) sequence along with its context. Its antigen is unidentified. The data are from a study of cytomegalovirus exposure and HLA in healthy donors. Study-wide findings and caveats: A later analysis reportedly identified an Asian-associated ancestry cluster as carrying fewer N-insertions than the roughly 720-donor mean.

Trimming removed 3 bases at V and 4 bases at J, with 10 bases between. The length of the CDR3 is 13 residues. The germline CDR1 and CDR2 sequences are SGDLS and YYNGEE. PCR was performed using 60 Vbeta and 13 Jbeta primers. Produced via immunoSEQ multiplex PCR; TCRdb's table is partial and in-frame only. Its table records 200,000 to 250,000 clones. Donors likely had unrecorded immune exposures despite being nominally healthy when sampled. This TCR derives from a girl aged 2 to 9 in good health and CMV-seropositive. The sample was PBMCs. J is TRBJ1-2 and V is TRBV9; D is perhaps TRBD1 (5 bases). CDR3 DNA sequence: TGTGCCAGCAGCGCCCTGGGGGGCTATGGCTACACCTTC. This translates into CASSALGGYGYTF.